This T cell receptor (beta chain) was profiled in a study of blood T cell repertoires in COVID-19. Turning to the study itself: Samples of COVID-19 (acute and convalescent) were obtained from the United States, Italy and Spain. T cells, B-cell-depleted T cells, or PBMCs supplied cDNA or gDNA.

This CDR3 region has 14 residues. CDR1 and CDR2 from the germline V gene are MNHEY and SMNVEV (reference sequence). The V end was cut by 5 bases, the J end by 4 bases, with 15 bases between. In the authors' workflow: By means of reference gene primer amplification, nucleated cell counts were estimated. The table came from immunoSEQ multiplex PCR; TCRdb's copy has only in-frame clones and leaves some out. V, J and clone size reflect that table, while D and trimming were determined from the DNA. Here the sample spans over 25,000 clones, more than 80% being singletons. The chain links TRBV27 to TRBJ2-7, with D perhaps TRBD1 (6 bases). Sequencing was done on a sample of peripheral blood. The receptor was isolated from a human donor in a cohort sampled during active COVID-19. The chain's CDR3 is CASSIPDRPYEQYF. CDR3 DNA: TGTGCCAGCAGTATCCCGGACAGACCTTACGAGCAGTACTTC.